These 16 T cell receptor beta chains were all obtained from the same sample, sequenced in a study of T cell clonality in common variable immunodeficiency. The repertoire was sequenced with immunoSEQ multiplex PCR; TCRdb's copy has only in-frame clones and lacks some. Observed in the sample are tens of thousands of clones, none of them singletons. The sequenced sample was peripheral blood mononuclear cells. These receptors came from a person aged 18-70 years in good health.

Ten or more counts support this clone. The observed sequence ends 3 residues before the CDR3 terminus, with the missing tail filled in from the germline J gene. The genes are TRBV5-4 and TRBJ2-1; a possible D gene is TRBD2 (5 bases). The CDR3 has 15 amino acids. V was shortened by 5 bases and J by 5 bases, with 17 bases between the two germline ends. The germline V gene encodes CDR1 SGHNT and CDR2 YYREEE (reference sequence). The CDR3 loop reads CASRDGEMTNNEQFF. The CDR3 bases that were read are TGTGCCAGCAGAGACGGGGAGATGACCAACAATGAG.

On this clone itself: The read ends 3 residues early relative to the CDR3; the germline J gene fills the gap. The V and J genes are TRBV7-2 and TRBJ2-3; the D is unclear. CDR3 length equals 13 residues. The germline V gene has CDR1 SGHTA and CDR2 FQGNSA. Partial CDR3 DNA: TGTGCCAGCAGCTTCGGAGACTTGCGGACG. It translates to CASSFGDLRT. The complete CDR3 reads CASSFGDLRTQYF.

Many counts were recorded for this clone. One base away lies a much larger clone, so this may be a sequencing read error. The CDR3 end is not reached by the read, which stops 3 residues before it; the germline J gene fills it in. J is TRBJ1-2 and V is TRBV20-1; 7 bases are a match to TRBD1. The ends lost 2 bases at V and 4 bases at J; junction bases unmatched: 1. The CDR3 runs 12 residues. In germline, CDR1 is DFQATT, CDR2 SNEGSKA (reference sequence). CDR3 amino acids: CSARRDSYGYTF. The covered CDR3 bases are TGCAGTGCTAGAAGGGACAGCTATGGC.

This clone was seen repeatedly, ten times or more. The read ends 3 residues shy of where the CDR3 ends; the end is completed using the germline J gene. The chain carries TRBV6-1 and TRBJ1-2, with D possibly matching TRBD1 (5 bases). CDR3 length: 13 residues. Germline CDR1 reads MNHNS; CDR2 reads SASEGT. The CDR3 DNA, read in part, is TGTGCCAGCAGTGAACAGGGTTCGAGCGGC. It yields the protein CASSEQGSSG. The full CDR3 protein reads CASSEQGSSGYTF.

In this sample, this clone turned up many times. The read terminates 3 residues before the CDR3 end, so the remaining end is supplied by the germline J gene. This rearrangement joins TRBV5-8 to TRBJ1-1; D unclear. The V gene's germline CDR1 is SGHTS and CDR2 YDEGEE. V was cut by 4 bases and J by 7 bases, with 11 bases left in between. This CDR3 has 12 amino acids. CDR3 DNA (partial): TGTGCCAGCAGCCCCGCGGGGATTGAA. Amino acids: CASSPAGIE. The whole CDR3 protein reads CASSPAGIEAFF. The whole variable domain, remainder taken from reference TRBV5-8 and TRBJ1-1, is EAGVTQSPTHLIKTRGQQATLRCSPISGHTSVYWYQQALGLGLQFLLWYDEGEERNRGNFPPRFSGRQFPNYSSELNVNALELEDSALYLCASSPAGIEAFFGQGTRLTVV.

This clone was seen ten or more times. Read sequence stops 3 residues before the CDR3 end, and the germline J gene provides the missing end. The V call is TRBV29-1, the J call TRBJ2-5; TRBD1 aligns across 7 bases. The trim removed 7 bases at V and 5 bases at J, leaving 7 bases unmatched. Germline assignment: CDR1 SQVTM and CDR2 ANQGSEA. The CDR3 covers 12 residues. Incomplete CDR3 DNA: TGCAGCGGAACAGGGGCCGCCGAGACC. Translation: CSGTGAAET. The whole CDR3 protein reads CSGTGAAETQYF. Filled out from reference TRBV29-1 and TRBJ2-5, the complete variable domain reads SAVISQKPSRDICQRGTSLTIQCQVDSQVTMMFWYRQQPGQSLTLIATANQGSEATYESGFVIDKFPISRPNLTFSTLTVSNMSPEDSSIYLCSGTGAAETQYFGPGTRLLVL.

This clone has ten or more counts. Sequencing ends 3 residues short of the CDR3 end; the germline J gene provides the rest. This chain uses TRBV7-8 with TRBJ2-7; 7 nucleotides line up with TRBD1. Germline V gene lookup returns CDR1 SGHVS and CDR2 FQNEAQ. The CDR3 consists of 14 residues. V gave up 1 base and J gave up 5 bases; unmatched junction bases: 5. The CDR3 region is CASSLGSGGNEQYF. The sequenced part of the CDR3 DNA is TGTGCCAGCAGCTTAGGGTCAGGGGGTAACGAG.

This clone has only a few counts. The missing CDR3 end, 3 residues past where the read stops, is filled in from the germline J gene. V gene TRBV7-9 combines with J gene TRBJ1-1; D is unclear. In germline, CDR1 is SEHNR, CDR2 FQNEAQ (reference sequence). V lost 8 bases and J 6 bases, leaving 22 bases between the germline ends. The CDR3 consists of 15 residues. The part of the CDR3 DNA that was read is TGTGCCAGCCCCCGCCGCCGGGGTCTAGTTGCTGAA. Translated, it gives CASPRRRGLVAE. From start to end, the CDR3 is CASPRRRGLVAEAFF.

The table lists this clone with many counts. Read data end 3 residues before the CDR3 end; the end is taken from the germline J gene. J is TRBJ2-2 and V is TRBV19; a weak D match, TRBD2 (5 bases). The V end lost 2 bases, the J end lost 4 bases, and 11 bases lay between the germline ends. The CDR3 totals 15 residues. Germline V gives CDR1 LNHDA, CDR2 SQIVND (reference sequence). The sequenced part of the CDR3 DNA is TGTGCCAGTAGTATATCGCCCGAGGGCACCGGGGAG. Translated: CASSISPEGTGE. The whole CDR3 reads CASSISPEGTGELFF. The whole variable domain, remainder taken from reference TRBV19 and TRBJ2-2, is DGGITQSPKYLFRKEGQNVTLSCEQNLNHDAMYWYRQDPGQGLRLIYYSQIVNDFQKGDIAEGYSVSREKKESFPLTVTSAQKNPTAFYLCASSISPEGTGELFFGEGSRLTVL.

As for this clone: The observed sequence ends 3 residues before the CDR3 terminus, with the missing tail filled in from the germline J gene. This rearrangement joins TRBV10-2 to TRBJ2-7, with D maybe TRBD2 (6 bases). Germline loops: CDR1 WSHSY, CDR2 SAAADI. Trimming took off 5 bases at V and 2 bases at J, with 7 bases between the two ends. CDR3 length: 12 amino acids. CDR3 in amino acids: CASSSGPYEQYF. The CDR3 bases that were read are TGCGCCAGCAGTAGCGGGCCCTACGAG.

The table lists this clone with many counts. The read finishes 3 residues shy of the CDR3 end, and the germline J gene is used to complete it. The J gene is TRBJ1-2, the V gene TRBV5-5, with D possibly TRBD1 on 5 matching bases. V dropped 4 bases and J dropped 3 bases, with 16 bases sitting between them. Germline V gene data show CDR1 as SGHKS and CDR2 as YYEKEE (reference sequence). There are 15 residues in the CDR3. The CDR3 reads CASSQTNDRHYGYTF. Incomplete CDR3 DNA: TGTGCCAGCAGCCAAACCAACGACAGACACTATGGC.

This clone turned up a few times. The CDR3 extends 3 residues past the end of the read, so its final part is completed from the germline J gene. This sample also contains other DNA sequences that code for the same CDR3. V usage is TRBV2 and J usage is TRBJ2-3; 9 nucleotides agree with TRBD2. V shed 7 bases, J shed 6 bases, and the junction held 14 bases outside the gene matches. The CDR3 length is 16 residues. Germline V lookup: CDR1 SNHLY, CDR2 FYNNEI. CDR3 DNA (partial): TGTGCCAGCAATCTAATGACTAGCGGTTTCACGGATACG. It is translated as CASNLMTSGFTDT. The whole CDR3 sequence reads CASNLMTSGFTDTQYF.

This clone occurred many times. The read gets to within 3 residues of the CDR3 end, and the germline J gene fills in the rest. The rearrangement uses TRBV30 and TRBJ1-6, with D maybe TRBD1 (5 bases). CDR3 length equals 13 residues. From germline, CDR1 is GTSNPN and CDR2 SVGIG (reference sequence). V gave up 2 bases and J gave up 4 bases, with 6 bases separating them. Partial CDR3 DNA: TGTGCCTGGAGTCAGGGTTATAATTCACCC. Residues: CAWSQGYNSP. The complete CDR3 protein is CAWSQGYNSPLHF.

This clone was picked up many times. The CDR3 end is not reached by the read, which stops 3 residues before it; the germline J gene fills it in. The chain recombines TRBV2 with TRBJ2-7; possibly TRBD1 for D (5 bases). The CDR3 loop spans 14 amino acids. V was trimmed by 4 bases and J by 0 bases, leaving 10 bases between them. Per the germline V gene, CDR1 is SNHLY and CDR2 is FYNNEI. CDR3 in amino acids: CASSGGGFSYEQYF. The CDR3 bases that were read are TGTGCCAGCAGTGGGGGCGGATTCTCCTACGAG. The complete variable domain, with remaining parts taken from reference TRBV2 and TRBJ2-7, reads EPEVTQTPSHQVTQMGQEVILRCVPISNHLYFYWYRQILGQKVEFLVSFYNNEISEKSEIFDDQFSVERPDGSNFTLKIRSTKLEDSAMYFCASSGGGFSYEQYFGPGTRLTVT.

This clone showed up many times. Read coverage stops 3 residues before the CDR3 terminus; the germline J gene supplies the remainder. V and J are TRBV5-1 and TRBJ1-1; D is possibly TRBD1 (5 bases). V dropped 4 bases and J dropped 0 bases, with 13 bases sitting between them. Germline loops: CDR1 SGHRS, CDR2 YFSETQ. CDR3 length: 15 residues. The part of the CDR3 DNA that was read is TGCGCCAGCAGCCAACAGGCGACCTTGAACACTGAA. Residues: CASSQQATLNTE. Given in full, the CDR3 is CASSQQATLNTEAFF.

This clone was seen repeatedly, ten times or more. Read data end 3 residues before the CDR3 end; the end is taken from the germline J gene. The J gene is TRBJ1-3, the V gene TRBV7-6; the match to TRBD1 covers 7 bases. Germline assignment: CDR1 SGHVS and CDR2 FNYEAQ. J was trimmed by 0 bases and V by 5 bases; bases with no gene match: 7. The CDR3 sequence is 16 residues long. CDR3 region: CASSLRDRTSGNTIYF. The DNA read from the CDR3 is TGTGCCAGCAGCCTAAGGGACAGAACCTCTGGAAACACC.